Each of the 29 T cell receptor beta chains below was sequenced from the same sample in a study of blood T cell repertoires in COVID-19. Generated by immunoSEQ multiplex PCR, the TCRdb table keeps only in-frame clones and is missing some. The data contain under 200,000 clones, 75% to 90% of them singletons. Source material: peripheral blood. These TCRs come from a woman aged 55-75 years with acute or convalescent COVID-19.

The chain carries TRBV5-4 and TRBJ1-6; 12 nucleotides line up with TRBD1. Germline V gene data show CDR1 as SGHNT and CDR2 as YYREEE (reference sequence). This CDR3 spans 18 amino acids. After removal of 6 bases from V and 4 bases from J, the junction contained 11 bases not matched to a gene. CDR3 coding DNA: TGTGCCAGCACACAAGGGACAGGGGGCCCTCTTTATAATTCACCCCTCCACTTT. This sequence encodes CASTQGTGGPLYNSPLHF.

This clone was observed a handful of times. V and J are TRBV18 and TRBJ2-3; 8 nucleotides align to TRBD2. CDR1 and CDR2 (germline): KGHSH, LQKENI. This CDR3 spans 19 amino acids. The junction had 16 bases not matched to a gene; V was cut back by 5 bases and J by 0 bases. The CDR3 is CASSKSISGGTSSTDTQYF. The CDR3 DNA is TGTGCCAGCTCAAAGTCTATAAGCGGGGGCACCTCTAGCACAGATACGCAGTATTTT.

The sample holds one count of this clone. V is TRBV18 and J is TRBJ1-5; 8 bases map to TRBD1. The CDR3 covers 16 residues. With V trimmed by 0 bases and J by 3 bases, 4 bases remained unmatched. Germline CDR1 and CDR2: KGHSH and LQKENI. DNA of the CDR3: TGTGCCAGCTCACCACCGGGACAGGCCTACAATCAGCCCCAGCATTTT. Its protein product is CASSPPGQAYNQPQHF.

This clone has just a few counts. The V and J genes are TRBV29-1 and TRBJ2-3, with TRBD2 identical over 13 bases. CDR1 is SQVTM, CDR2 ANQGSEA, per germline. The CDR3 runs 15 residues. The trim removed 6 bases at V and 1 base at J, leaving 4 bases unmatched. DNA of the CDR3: TGCAGCGTGGCCGGACTAGCGGGGGGCACAGATACGCAGTATTTT. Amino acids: CSVAGLAGGTDTQYF.

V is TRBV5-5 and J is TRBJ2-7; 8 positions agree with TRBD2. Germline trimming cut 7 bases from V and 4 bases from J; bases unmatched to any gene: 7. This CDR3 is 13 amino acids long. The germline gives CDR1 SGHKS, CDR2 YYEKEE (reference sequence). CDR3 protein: CASPGGADYEQYF. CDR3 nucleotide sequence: TGTGCCAGCCCCGGGGGGGCGGATTACGAGCAGTACTTC.

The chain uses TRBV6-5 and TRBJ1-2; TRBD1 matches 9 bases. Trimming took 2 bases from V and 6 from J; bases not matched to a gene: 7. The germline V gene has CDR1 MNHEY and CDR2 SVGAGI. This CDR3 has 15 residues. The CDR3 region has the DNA TGTGCCAGCAGTTACGGGGGGACAGGGTTTAATGGCTACACCTTC. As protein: CASSYGGTGFNGYTF.

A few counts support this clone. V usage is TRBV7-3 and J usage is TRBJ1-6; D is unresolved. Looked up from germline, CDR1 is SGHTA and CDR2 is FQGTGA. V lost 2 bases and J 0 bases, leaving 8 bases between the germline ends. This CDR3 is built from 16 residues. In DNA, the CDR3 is TGTGCCAGCAGCTTATACTCACCCTCCTATAATTCACCCCTCCACTTT. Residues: CASSLYSPSYNSPLHF.

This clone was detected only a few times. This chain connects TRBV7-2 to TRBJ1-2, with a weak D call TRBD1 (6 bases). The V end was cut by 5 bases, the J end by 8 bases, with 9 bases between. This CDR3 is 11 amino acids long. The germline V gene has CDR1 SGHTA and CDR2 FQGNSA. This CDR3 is CASSNRGGYTF. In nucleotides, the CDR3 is TGTGCCAGCAGCAATAGGGGGGGCTACACCTTC.

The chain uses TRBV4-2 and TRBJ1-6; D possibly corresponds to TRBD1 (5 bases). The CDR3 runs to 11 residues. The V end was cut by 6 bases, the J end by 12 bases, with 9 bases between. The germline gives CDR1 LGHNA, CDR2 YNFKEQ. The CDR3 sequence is CASRGQGPLHF. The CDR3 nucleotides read TGTGCCAGCAGGGGTCAGGGACCCCTCCACTTT.

The CDR3 protein is CASREDRVGNTGELFF. CDR3 DNA sequence: TGTGCCAGTAGGGAAGACAGGGTTGGGAACACCGGGGAGCTGTTTTTT. The chain is built from TRBV19 and TRBJ2-2; TRBD1 matches at 7 bases. The CDR3 loop spans 16 amino acids. V trimming: 6 bases; J trimming: 1 base; junction bases outside the gene matches: 8. Germline CDR1 and CDR2: LNHDA and SQIVND (reference sequence). The full variable domain, rest sourced from reference TRBV19 and TRBJ2-2, is DGGITQSPKYLFRKEGQNVTLSCEQNLNHDAMYWYRQDPGQGLRLIYYSQIVNDFQKGDIAEGYSVSREKKESFPLTVTSAQKNPTAFYLCASREDRVGNTGELFFGEGSRLTVL.

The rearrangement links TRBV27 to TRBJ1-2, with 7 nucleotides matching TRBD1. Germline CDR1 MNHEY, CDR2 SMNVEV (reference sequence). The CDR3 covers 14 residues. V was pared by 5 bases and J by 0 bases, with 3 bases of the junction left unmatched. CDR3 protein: CASSPQGANYGYTF. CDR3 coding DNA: TGTGCCAGCAGTCCGCAGGGGGCTAACTATGGCTACACCTTC.

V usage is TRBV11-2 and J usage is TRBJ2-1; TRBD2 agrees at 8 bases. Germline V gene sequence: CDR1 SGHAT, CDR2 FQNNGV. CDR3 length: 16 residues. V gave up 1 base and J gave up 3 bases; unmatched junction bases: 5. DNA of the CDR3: TGTGCCAGCAGCTTAGTTGTGCGGGGGGACTACAATGAGCAGTTCTTC. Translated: CASSLVVRGDYNEQFF.

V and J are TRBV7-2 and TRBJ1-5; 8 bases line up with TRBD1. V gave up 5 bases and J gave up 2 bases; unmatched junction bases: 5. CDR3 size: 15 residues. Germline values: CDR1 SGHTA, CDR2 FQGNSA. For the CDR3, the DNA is TGTGCCAGCAGCGGGCAGGGGGCTGGCAATCAGCCCCAGCATTTT. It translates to CASSGQGAGNQPQHF.

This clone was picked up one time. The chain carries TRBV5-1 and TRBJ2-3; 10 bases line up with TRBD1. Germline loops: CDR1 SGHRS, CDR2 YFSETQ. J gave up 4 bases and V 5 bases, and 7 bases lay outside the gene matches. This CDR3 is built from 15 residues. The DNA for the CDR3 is TGCGCCAGCAGGGCCGGGACAGGGGTTCCAGATACGCAGTATTTT. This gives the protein CASRAGTGVPDTQYF.

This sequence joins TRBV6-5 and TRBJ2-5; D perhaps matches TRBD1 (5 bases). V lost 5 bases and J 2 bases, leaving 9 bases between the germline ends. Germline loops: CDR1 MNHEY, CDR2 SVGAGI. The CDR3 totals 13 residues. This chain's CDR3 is CASSRDRQETQYF. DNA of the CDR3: TGTGCCAGCAGTAGAGACAGACAAGAGACCCAGTACTTC.

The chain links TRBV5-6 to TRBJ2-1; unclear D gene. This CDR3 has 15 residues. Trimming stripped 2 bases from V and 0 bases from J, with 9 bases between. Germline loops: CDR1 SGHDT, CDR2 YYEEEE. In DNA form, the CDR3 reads TGTGCCAGCAGCTTCTTATTTAGCTCCTACAATGAGCAGTTCTTC. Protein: CASSFLFSSYNEQFF.

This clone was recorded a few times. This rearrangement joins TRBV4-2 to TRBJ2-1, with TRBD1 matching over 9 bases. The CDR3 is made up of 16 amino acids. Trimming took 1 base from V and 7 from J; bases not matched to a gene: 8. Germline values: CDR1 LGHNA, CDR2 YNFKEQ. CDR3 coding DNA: TGTGCCAGCAGCCAAGTGATAGGGACAGGGCTGAATGAGCAGTTCTTC. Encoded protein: CASSQVIGTGLNEQFF.

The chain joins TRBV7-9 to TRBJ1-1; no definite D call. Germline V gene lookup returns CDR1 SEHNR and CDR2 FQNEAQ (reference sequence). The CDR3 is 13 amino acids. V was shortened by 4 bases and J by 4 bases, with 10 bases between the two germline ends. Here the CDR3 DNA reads TGTGCCAGCAGCTCCGAAGCGGGCACTGAAGCTTTCTTT. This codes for CASSSEAGTEAFF.

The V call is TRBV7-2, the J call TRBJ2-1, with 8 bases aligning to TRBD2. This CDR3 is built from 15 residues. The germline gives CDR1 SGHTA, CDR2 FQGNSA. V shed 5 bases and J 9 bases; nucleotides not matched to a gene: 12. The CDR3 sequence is CASSIRRGGRVEQFF. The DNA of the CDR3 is TGTGCCAGCAGCATCAGACGGGGGGGCCGGGTTGAGCAGTTCTTC.

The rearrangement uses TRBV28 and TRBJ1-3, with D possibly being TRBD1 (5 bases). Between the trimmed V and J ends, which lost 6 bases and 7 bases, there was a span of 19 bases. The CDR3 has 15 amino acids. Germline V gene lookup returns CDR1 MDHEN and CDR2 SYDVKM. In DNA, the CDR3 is TGTGCCAGCAGCCAAAGGGGTGCGCAGAAGAACACCATATATTTT. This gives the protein CASSQRGAQKNTIYF. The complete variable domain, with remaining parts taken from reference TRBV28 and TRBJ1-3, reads DVKVTQSSRYLVKRTGEKVFLECVQDMDHENMFWYRQDPGLGLRLIYFSYDVKMKEKGDIPEGYSVSREKKERFSLILESASTNQTSMYLCASSQRGAQKNTIYFGEGSWLTVV.

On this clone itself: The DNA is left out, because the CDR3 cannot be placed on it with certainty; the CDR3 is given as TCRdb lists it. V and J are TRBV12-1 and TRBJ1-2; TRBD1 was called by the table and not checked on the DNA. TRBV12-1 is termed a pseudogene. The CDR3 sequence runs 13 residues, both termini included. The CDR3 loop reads CASSFGQGSGYTF.

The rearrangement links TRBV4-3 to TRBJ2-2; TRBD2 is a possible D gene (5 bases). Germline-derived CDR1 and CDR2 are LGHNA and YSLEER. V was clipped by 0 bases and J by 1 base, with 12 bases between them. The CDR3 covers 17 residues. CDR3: CASSQDTRTRNTGELFF. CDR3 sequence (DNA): TGCGCCAGCAGCCAAGATACTAGGACGAGGAACACCGGGGAGCTGTTTTTT.

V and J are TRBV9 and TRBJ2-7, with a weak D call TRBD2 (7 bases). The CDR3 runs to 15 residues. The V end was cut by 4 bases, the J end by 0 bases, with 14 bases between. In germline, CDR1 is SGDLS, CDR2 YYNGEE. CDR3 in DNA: TGTGCCAGCAGCCGGGGGGCAGGGAGCTCCTACGAGCAGTACTTC. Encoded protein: CASSRGAGSSYEQYF. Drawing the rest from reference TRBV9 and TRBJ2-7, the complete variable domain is DSGVTQTPKHLITATGQRVTLRCSPRSGDLSVYWYQQSLDQGLQFLIQYYNGEERAKGNILERFSAQQFPDLHSELNLSSLELGDSALYFCASSRGAGSSYEQYFGPGTRLTVT.

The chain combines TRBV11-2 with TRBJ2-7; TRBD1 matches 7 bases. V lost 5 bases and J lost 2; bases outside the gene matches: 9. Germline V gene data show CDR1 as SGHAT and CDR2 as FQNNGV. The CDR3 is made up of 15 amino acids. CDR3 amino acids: CASSRDRPYPYEQYF. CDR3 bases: TGTGCCAGCAGCCGGGACAGACCATATCCCTACGAGCAGTACTTC.

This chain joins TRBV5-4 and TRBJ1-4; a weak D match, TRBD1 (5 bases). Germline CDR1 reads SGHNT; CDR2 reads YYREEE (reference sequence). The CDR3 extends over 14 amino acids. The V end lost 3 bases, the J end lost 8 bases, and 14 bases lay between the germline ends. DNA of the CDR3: TGTGCCAGCAGCTCCCCCGGGGGAGGCGAAAAACTGTTTTTT. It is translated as CASSSPGGGEKLFF.

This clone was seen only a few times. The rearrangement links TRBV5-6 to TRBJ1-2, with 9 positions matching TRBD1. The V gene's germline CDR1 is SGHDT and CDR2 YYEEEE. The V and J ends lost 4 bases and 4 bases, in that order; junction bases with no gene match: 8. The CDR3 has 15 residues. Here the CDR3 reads CASSGGTGLAYGYTF. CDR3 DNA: TGTGCCAGCAGCGGGGGGACAGGGCTGGCCTATGGCTACACCTTC.

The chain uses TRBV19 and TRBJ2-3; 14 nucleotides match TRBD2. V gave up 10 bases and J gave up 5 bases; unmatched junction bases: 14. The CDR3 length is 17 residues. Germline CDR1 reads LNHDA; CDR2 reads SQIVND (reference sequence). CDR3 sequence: CATSLRPGTSGGDTQYF. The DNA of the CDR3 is TGTGCCACCTCCCTCCGCCCGGGGACTAGCGGGGGAGATACGCAGTATTTT. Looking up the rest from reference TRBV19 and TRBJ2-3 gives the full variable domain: DGGITQSPKYLFRKEGQNVTLSCEQNLNHDAMYWYRQDPGQGLRLIYYSQIVNDFQKGDIAEGYSVSREKKESFPLTVTSAQKNPTAFYLCATSLRPGTSGGDTQYFGPGTRLTVL.

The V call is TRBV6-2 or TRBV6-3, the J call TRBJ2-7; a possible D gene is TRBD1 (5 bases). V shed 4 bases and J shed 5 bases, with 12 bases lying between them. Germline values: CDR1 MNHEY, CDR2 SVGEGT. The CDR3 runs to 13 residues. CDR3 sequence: CASSLQESHEQYF. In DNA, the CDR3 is TGTGCCAGCAGTTTACAGGAGTCGCACGAGCAGTACTTC.

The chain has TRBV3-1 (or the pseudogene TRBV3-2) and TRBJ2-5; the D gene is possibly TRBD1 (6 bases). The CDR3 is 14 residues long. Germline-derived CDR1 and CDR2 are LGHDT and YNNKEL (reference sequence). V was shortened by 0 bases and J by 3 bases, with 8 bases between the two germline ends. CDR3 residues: CASSQDTGKETQYF. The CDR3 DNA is TGTGCCAGCAGCCAAGATACAGGGAAAGAGACCCAGTACTTC.